A selection of T cell receptor beta chains follows, all from one sample in a study of PD-1 blockade in mismatch repair-deficient tumors. Clones were sequenced by immunoSEQ multiplex PCR, and TCRdb holds only the in-frame ones, with some missing. The table shows approximately 51,000 clones, with over 75% occurring only once. Sequenced here: peripheral blood, sampled less than 21 weeks after starting pembrolizumab. The receptor set was obtained from an adult with mismatch repair-deficient cancer. CDR3s leave out the opening cysteine and the closing phenylalanine or tryptophan. Each record gives: CDR3 protein, V gene, CDR3 length.

cdr3_aa: ASSSGQGDFSTNEKLF
v_call: TRBV5-1
cdr3_length: 16

cdr3_aa: ASSPSLGNEQF
v_call: TRBV7-3
cdr3_length: 11

cdr3_aa: ASSNLHYSTGWKNTEAF
v_call: TRBV11-2
cdr3_length: 17

cdr3_aa: ASSPGGAAETQY
v_call: TRBV7-3
cdr3_length: 12

cdr3_aa: ASSPSGSAYNEQF
v_call: TRBV18
cdr3_length: 13

cdr3_aa: ASSIAMGGNQPQH
v_call: TRBV19
cdr3_length: 13

cdr3_aa: ASSPLRTGGETQY
v_call: TRBV18
cdr3_length: 13

cdr3_aa: ASSQQGTNEKLF
v_call: TRBV4-1
cdr3_length: 12

cdr3_aa: ASNDAGVWEQY
v_call: TRBV2
cdr3_length: 11

cdr3_aa: ASSISNNEQF
v_call: TRBV19
cdr3_length: 10

cdr3_aa: ASSSGTTTGETQY
v_call: TRBV7-7
cdr3_length: 13

cdr3_aa: ASRTVNQPQH
v_call: TRBV28
cdr3_length: 10